The present TCR beta chain was sequenced within a study of a mutant IDH1 vaccine in newly diagnosed glioma. Study context: Commencement of vaccination occurred 4-6 weeks following radiotherapy alone, or concurrently with temozolomide cycles. The treated group averaged 40.4 years old and was roughly 62% male, approximately 40% female. Study observations and caveats: Altogether, 93.3% of patients exhibited vaccine-induced immune responses.

Data came from immunoSEQ multiplex PCR; TCRdb stores just in-frame clones and leaves some out. The sample yields roughly 60,000 clones, approximately 85% seen once. Points on this clone: The antigen remains undetermined.

The time point denotes: week 23, last vaccination. Every vaccine dose comprised 300 ug of mutant IDH1 20-mer peptide plus topical imiquimod. V lost 2 bases and J lost 5; bases outside the gene matches: 7. There are 15 residues in the CDR3. The germline V gene has CDR1 KGHSH and CDR2 LQKENI. The source material was PBMCs, sampled from a glioma patient whose treatment included an IDH1 peptide vaccine. This clonotype originated in a man aged 30 to 45 with glioma. This chain uses TRBV18 with TRBJ2-7; 9 nucleotides match TRBD1. Here the CDR3 DNA reads TGTGCCAGCTCACCAACCGGGACAGGGTTCGACGAGCAGTACTTC. This sequence encodes CASSPTGTGFDEQYF.